The 26 T cell receptor beta chains reported below all come from one sample, sequenced in a study of blood T cell repertoires in COVID-19. Sequenced by immunoSEQ multiplex PCR; TCRdb stores in-frame clones only, minus some. The sample yields 400,000 to 550,000 clones, around 88% seen once. Sequenced input: peripheral blood. These receptors were obtained from a young woman with acute or convalescent COVID-19.

This clone was seen only once. This sequence joins TRBV28 and TRBJ2-7; TRBD2 agrees at 8 bases. Germline CDR1 reads MDHEN; CDR2 reads SYDVKM. The CDR3 length is 14 residues. The V and J ends lost 3 bases and 6 bases, in that order; junction bases with no gene match: 7. The CDR3: CASSFYGGAGEQYF. In DNA form, the CDR3 reads TGTGCCAGCAGTTTCTACGGGGGGGCAGGCGAGCAGTACTTC.

The chain carries TRBV30 and TRBJ2-6; tentative D call: TRBD1 (5 bases). Germline lookup yields CDR1 GTSNPN and CDR2 SVGIG (reference sequence). V lost 6 bases and J lost 1, with 16 bases in between. This CDR3 contains 16 residues. The CDR3 DNA sequence: TGTGCCTGTAGGACAAGGTTTCAATCTGGGGCCAACGTCCTGACTTTC. Protein sequence: CACRTRFQSGANVLTF.

The rearrangement uses TRBV5-4 and TRBJ1-2; perhaps TRBD1 as D (6 bases). The CDR3 consists of 14 residues. Trimming shortened V by 2 bases and J by 7 bases, and 15 bases separated the two germline ends. The germline gives CDR1 SGHNT, CDR2 YYREEE (reference sequence). This CDR3 reads CASSFEQGVGGYTF. CDR3 DNA: TGTGCCAGCAGCTTTGAACAGGGCGTAGGTGGCTACACCTTC.

A note on this clone: Sequence at one end of the junction differs from germline and may be a read error. The chain uses TRBV5-1 and TRBJ2-3, with 7 bases that match TRBD1. The germline V gene encodes CDR1 SGHRS and CDR2 YFSETQ. This CDR3 has 16 residues. The CDR3 sequence: CASRLGVGQTTDTQYF. The CDR3 DNA reads as TGCGCCAGCAGGTTGGGGGTGGGACAGACAACAGATACGCAGTATTTT.

The chain recombines TRBV7-9 with TRBJ2-1, with 9 bases matching TRBD2. CDR1 SEHNR and CDR2 FQNEAQ come from the germline V gene (reference sequence). There are 15 residues in the CDR3. Germline trimming cut 4 bases from V and 7 bases from J; bases unmatched to any gene: 8. The CDR3 is CASSSRGGSGNEQFF. As DNA, the CDR3 is TGTGCCAGCAGCTCGCGGGGGGGCTCGGGAAATGAGCAGTTCTTC.

The V call is TRBV10-2, the J call TRBJ2-1; possible D gene TRBD2, 6 bases. V was pared by 7 bases and J by 10 bases, with 17 bases between. The CDR3 loop spans 13 amino acids. Germline V gene lookup returns CDR1 WSHSY and CDR2 SAAADI. CDR3 residues: CASTLGGYGEQFF. As DNA, the CDR3 is TGCGCCAGCACGCTTGGGGGGTACGGCGAGCAGTTCTTC.

This CDR3 is CASSHAGGDTEAFF. CDR3 nucleotide sequence: TGTGCCAGCAGCCACGCCGGGGGTGACACTGAAGCTTTCTTT. The rearrangement joins TRBV3-1 (or the pseudogene TRBV3-2) to TRBJ1-1; D might be TRBD1 (5 bases). V lost 3 bases, J lost 3 bases, and 11 bases lay in between. There are 14 residues in the CDR3. Per germline, CDR1 LGHDT and CDR2 YNNKEL (reference sequence).

This clone is a singleton in its sample. The chain links TRBV4-1 to TRBJ2-7; weak D call: TRBD2 (6 bases). This CDR3 has 15 residues. Trimming removed 3 bases at V and 1 base at J, with 13 bases between. Germline V gene data show CDR1 as MGHRA and CDR2 as YSYEKL. CDR3 in amino acids: CASSQSSGRSYEQYF. The CDR3, as DNA: TGCGCCAGCAGCCAGTCGAGCGGGCGATCCTACGAGCAGTACTTC.

The genes are TRBV13 and TRBJ2-7; 12 bases map to TRBD2. With 3 bases clipped from V and 6 bases from J, the junction kept 9 bases outside the gene matches. This CDR3 region has 16 residues. Germline-derived CDR1 and CDR2 are PRHDT and FYEKMQ (reference sequence). The CDR3 DNA sequence: TGTGCCAGCAGCTTTTGGCTAGCGGGGGGGCCGCGCGAGCAGTACTTC. This encodes CASSFWLAGGPREQYF.

The J gene is TRBJ1-4, the V gene TRBV2; D is unclear. Germline V gene sequence: CDR1 SNHLY, CDR2 FYNNEI. The CDR3 runs to 14 residues. V was trimmed by 8 bases and J by 0 bases, leaving 10 bases between them. The CDR3 sequence: CASSRFATNEKLFF. The DNA of the CDR3 is TGTGCCAGCTCGCGGTTCGCAACTAATGAAAAACTGTTTTTT. Together with reference TRBV2 and TRBJ1-4, the CDR3 gives the full variable domain: EPEVTQTPSHQVTQMGQEVILRCVPISNHLYFYWYRQILGQKVEFLVSFYNNEISEKSEIFDDQFSVERPDGSNFTLKIRSTKLEDSAMYFCASSRFATNEKLFFGSGTQLSVL.

The V and J genes are TRBV28 and TRBJ1-5; D is ambiguous. V lost 5 bases and J 7 bases, leaving 15 bases between the germline ends. Germline V gives CDR1 MDHEN, CDR2 SYDVKM. The CDR3 spans 14 residues. CDR3 amino acids: CASSGLSGGQPQHF. CDR3 coding DNA: TGTGCCAGCAGTGGACTTTCCGGTGGCCAGCCCCAGCATTTT.

The V call is TRBV6-2 or TRBV6-3, the J call TRBJ2-1, with TRBD2 matching over 10 bases. The CDR3 has 16 residues. V gave up 1 base and J gave up 10 bases; unmatched junction bases: 10. CDR1 MNHEY and CDR2 SVGEGT come from the germline V gene. The DNA for the CDR3 is TGTGCCAGCAGTTACTTTCTAGCGGGGGCCCCTCAGGAGCAGTTCTTC. Translated, it gives CASSYFLAGAPQEQFF.

J is TRBJ2-1 and V is TRBV20-1; 8 nucleotides line up with TRBD2. This CDR3 is built from 18 residues. Germline V gene sequence: CDR1 DFQATT, CDR2 SNEGSKA (reference sequence). V shed 3 bases, J shed 4 bases, and the junction held 17 bases outside the gene matches. Written as DNA, the CDR3 is TGCAGTGCTAGTAGACCAAATCGGGGGGGCTGGAATTACAATGAGCAGTTCTTC. Translated: CSASRPNRGGWNYNEQFF.

V usage is TRBV6-5 and J usage is TRBJ2-5; 8 positions match TRBD2. CDR1 and CDR2 (germline): MNHEY, SVGAGI. This CDR3 comprises 16 residues. The junction had 7 bases not matched to a gene; V was cut back by 3 bases and J by 1 base. CDR3 in amino acids: CASSYGSGELQETQYF. The CDR3 nucleotides read TGTGCCAGCAGTTATGGTAGCGGGGAACTCCAAGAGACCCAGTACTTC.

This clone is a singleton in its sample. This chain links TRBV30 with TRBJ2-7; a weak D match, TRBD1 (5 bases). In germline, CDR1 is GTSNPN, CDR2 SVGIG (reference sequence). Trimming removed 3 bases at V and 1 base at J, with 13 bases between. This CDR3 is built from 14 residues. As DNA, the CDR3 is TGTGCCTGGAGGCAGGGTACCTTTTCCTACGAGCAGTACTTC. This translates into CAWRQGTFSYEQYF.

V gene TRBV28 combines with J gene TRBJ1-1, with TRBD1 as a possible D gene (5 bases). Trimming pared 9 bases from V and 5 bases from J, leaving 13 bases between. The CDR3 consists of 12 residues. Germline V CDR1 and CDR2: MDHEN, SYDVKM. The CDR3 protein is CASTVRGTEAFF. The CDR3 region has the DNA TGTGCCAGTACGGTTCGGGGGACTGAAGCTTTCTTT. The whole variable domain, filled in from reference TRBV28 and TRBJ1-1, reads DVKVTQSSRYLVKRTGEKVFLECVQDMDHENMFWYRQDPGLGLRLIYFSYDVKMKEKGDIPEGYSVSREKKERFSLILESASTNQTSMYLCASTVRGTEAFFGQGTRLTVV.

The J gene is TRBJ1-6, the V gene TRBV11-2; the D gene is possibly TRBD1 (6 bases). The CDR3 totals 15 residues. The germline V gene has CDR1 SGHAT and CDR2 FQNNGV. V was cut by 3 bases and J by 13 bases, with 19 bases left in between. The CDR3 nucleotides are TGTGCCAGCAGCTTCCAGTGGCTACAGGGTCAGCCCCTCCACTTT. Protein: CASSFQWLQGQPLHF.

V gene TRBV4-1 combines with J gene TRBJ2-1; D might be TRBD1 (5 bases). In germline, CDR1 is MGHRA, CDR2 YSYEKL. Deletions cut 5 bases from V and 2 bases from J, with 13 bases between. The CDR3 extends over 15 amino acids. CDR3 amino acids: CASSARQRAYNEQFF. The CDR3, as DNA: TGCGCCAGCAGCGCTCGACAGAGAGCCTACAATGAGCAGTTCTTC.

This rearrangement joins TRBV10-3 to TRBJ1-1; D possibly corresponds to TRBD1 (5 bases). Trimming took off 10 bases at V and 2 bases at J, with 14 bases between the two ends. There are 13 residues in the CDR3. CDR1 is ENHRY, CDR2 SYGVKD, per germline. As DNA, the CDR3 is TGTGCCACTTCGGGGGGGGTTAACACTGAAGCTTTCTTT. This sequence encodes CATSGGVNTEAFF.

This chain links TRBV2 with TRBJ1-1, with 11 positions matching TRBD1. The CDR3 runs 14 residues. Unmatched junction bases numbered 5, after V lost 6 bases and J lost 5 bases. Germline loops: CDR1 SNHLY, CDR2 FYNNEI. CDR3 residues: CASRTGTGGTEAFF. In nucleotides, the CDR3 is TGTGCCAGCAGAACCGGGACAGGGGGTACTGAAGCTTTCTTT.

The chain combines TRBV7-8 with TRBJ2-7; 7 positions agree with TRBD1. The CDR3 loop spans 14 amino acids. From germline, CDR1 is SGHVS and CDR2 FQNEAQ. Losses at the gene ends were 3 bases for V and 6 bases for J; bases not matched to a gene: 8. CDR3 in DNA: TGTGCCAGCAGCTTCCGGACAGGATCCCCCGAGCAGTACTTC. Translation: CASSFRTGSPEQYF.

V is TRBV7-9 and J is TRBJ1-4; 9 bases line up with TRBD1. CDR3 length: 17 residues. V lost 5 bases to trimming and J lost 3 bases; unmatched junction nucleotides: 10. Germline-derived CDR1 and CDR2 are SEHNR and FQNEAQ (reference sequence). CDR3 in DNA: TGTGCCAGCAGCCAGTCCCGGGACAGGGACTCTAATGAAAAACTGTTTTTT. It specifies CASSQSRDRDSNEKLFF.

As to this clone: The same CDR3 can be traced to other DNA sequences in this sample. The chain uses TRBV11-2 and TRBJ1-5, with D perhaps matching TRBD1 (5 bases). There are 13 residues in the CDR3. Trimming pared 3 bases from V and 3 bases from J, leaving 6 bases between. Germline CDR1 is SGHAT and CDR2 is FQNNGV. Written as DNA, the CDR3 is TGTGCCAGCAGCTTGGGACTCAATCAGCCCCAGCATTTT. Translating it yields CASSLGLNQPQHF. The full variable domain, in which reference TRBV11-2 and TRBJ1-5 provide the parts outside the CDR3, is EAGVAQSPRYKIIEKRQSVAFWCNPISGHATLYWYQQILGQGPKLLIQFQNNGVVDDSQLPKDRFSAERLKGVDSTLKIQPAKLEDSAVYLCASSLGLNQPQHFGDGTRLSIL.

The rearrangement links TRBV3-1 (or the pseudogene TRBV3-2) to TRBJ2-5; 10 bases fit TRBD2. This CDR3 is 14 amino acids long. Germline V gene lookup returns CDR1 LGHDT and CDR2 YNNKEL (reference sequence). Losses at the gene ends were 3 bases for V and 3 bases for J; bases not matched to a gene: 1. Here the CDR3 reads CASSHLAGEETQYF. The CDR3 DNA reads TGTGCCAGCAGCCATCTAGCGGGGGAAGAGACCCAGTACTTC.

The V call is TRBV5-4, the J call TRBJ1-1; TRBD1 might be the D (6 bases). Germline CDR1 and CDR2: SGHNT and YYREEE (reference sequence). CDR3 length: 16 residues. The V and J ends lost 4 bases and 3 bases respectively, with 19 bases between them. The chain's CDR3 is CASSSTGLVMDTEAFF. The CDR3 bases are TGTGCCAGCAGCAGCACAGGGCTAGTTATGGACACTGAAGCTTTCTTT.

The chain recombines TRBV6-5 with TRBJ2-5; 7 positions agree with TRBD1. The CDR3 is 11 amino acids. V dropped 7 bases and J dropped 5; count of bases not matched to a gene: 1. From germline, CDR1 is MNHEY and CDR2 SVGAGI. CDR3 sequence (DNA): TGTGCCAGCACCAGGGGGGAGACCCAGTACTTC. Translating gives CASTRGETQYF.